This T cell receptor (beta chain) was recovered during a study of shared clonotypes between healthy human individuals. Study-level findings and limits: Expectations were that clonotype sharing among donors would be affected by sequencing depth.

Germline V CDR1 and CDR2: MGHRA, YSYEKL. V was cut by 1 base and J by 7 bases, with 5 bases left in between. The CDR3 is 12 amino acids. Assay used: immunoSEQ multiplex PCR; TCRdb lists only in-frame clones, some missing. The repertoire holds around 1.9 million clones, with just over 90% as singletons. About this clone: Its antigen is not identified.

Naive CD8 populations comprised CD45RO-negative cells positively selected for CCR7, excluding terminally differentiated effector memory CD45RA+ cells. V gene TRBV4-1 combines with J gene TRBJ1-3; unclear D gene. The sample was naive CD8+ T cells from PBMCs. This TCR was sampled from a man aged 18 to 35 in good health. Some clones in this sample may be carry-over from other donors' samples. CDR3 in DNA: TGCGCCAGCAGCCAAGGAAGTAACACCATATATTTT. This encodes CASSQGSNTIYF.